This T cell receptor beta chain derives from a study of cytomegalovirus exposure and HLA in healthy donors. Study details: Earlier, 95 million to 120 million unique TCR beta sequences were recovered from about 170 million T cells by an analysis. Regarding the study as a whole: Most CMV-associated TCR beta chains appeared HLA-restricted in a later analysis.

Use of 60 Vbeta and 13 Jbeta primers characterized the PCR. Only in-frame clones appear in the TCRdb table, and some are missing; sequencing was by immunoSEQ multiplex PCR. The sample has under 200,000 clones, 79% seen once. V gave up 6 bases and J gave up 3 bases; unmatched junction bases: 7. CDR3 length equals 15 residues. The germline V gene has CDR1 SGHTA and CDR2 FQGNSA. A word on this clone: Its matching antigen is unknown.

The receptor was derived from a woman aged 25 to 45 in good health and CMV-seropositive. This chain links TRBV7-2 with TRBJ2-7; 11 bases are shared with TRBD1. Sequenced: PBMCs. CDR3 residues: CASSFGQGAYYEQYF. The CDR3 DNA follows: TGTGCCAGCAGTTTCGGACAGGGGGCTTACTACGAGCAGTACTTC. The whole variable domain, remainder taken from reference TRBV7-2 and TRBJ2-7, is GAGVSQSPSNKVTEKGKDVELRCDPISGHTALYWYRQSLGQGLEFLIYFQGNSAPDKSGLPSDRFSAERTGGSVSTLTIQRTQQEDSAVYLCASSFGQGAYYEQYFGPGTRLTVT.